The 2 T cell receptor beta chains given below trace back to one sample, sequenced in a study of cytomegalovirus exposure and HLA in healthy donors. It was with 60 Vbeta and 13 Jbeta primers that the PCR ran. Sequencing used immunoSEQ multiplex PCR; TCRdb keeps in-frame clones, though not all of them. In the table there are more than 40,000 clones, roughly 51% of which are singletons. The source material was PBMCs. These receptor sequences come from a man in his sixties in good health and CMV-seronegative.

This clone showed up just a few times. CDR3 DNA sequence: TGTGCCACCACATCTAGGGGTAGCAATCAGCCCCAGCATTTT. This encodes CATTSRGSNQPQHF. V usage is TRBV6-5 and J usage is TRBJ1-5, with a weak D call TRBD1 (5 bases). Germline V lookup: CDR1 MNHEY, CDR2 SVGAGI. The V and J ends lost 10 bases and 0 bases respectively, with 13 bases between them. CDR3 length: 14 amino acids.

A few counts support this clone. V usage is TRBV5-1 and J usage is TRBJ2-1; D unresolved. With 6 bases removed from V and 5 bases from J, the gap between germline ends came to 12 bases. The CDR3 loop spans 13 amino acids. Germline V CDR1 and CDR2: SGHRS, YFSETQ. CDR3 coding DNA: TGCGCCAGCAATAGCTTATTCGACAATGAGCAGTTCTTC. It codes for CASNSLFDNEQFF. Based on the CDR3 plus reference TRBV5-1 and TRBJ2-1, the full variable domain is KAGVTQTPRYLIKTRGQQVTLSCSPISGHRSVSWYQQTPGQGLQFLFEYFSETQRNKGNFPGRFSGRQFSNSRSEMNVSTLELGDSALYLCASNSLFDNEQFFGPGTRLTVL.